This T cell receptor (beta chain) was retrieved from a study of blood T cell repertoires in COVID-19 (dated by TCRdb to about 2020). Regarding the study in general: Recovered participants in ImmuneRACE Cohort 3 were defined as having two consecutive negative NP/OP PCR tests, clearance from a healthcare professional, or resolution of symptoms. The prospective study material was composed of cDNA or gDNA derived from T cells, B-cell-depleted T cells, or PBMCs. Samples came from the ongoing ImmuneRACE study (first 160 participants) plus 1,254 subjects from 6 global collaborators. HLA class I and class II types, where available, came from metadata supplied by the sample provider rather than from assay-based typing. The dataset comprised deeply sampled blood TCRbeta repertoires from subjects exposed to, actively infected with, or recovered from COVID-19. A de-identified subject ID, COVID-19 status, age in years and sex were almost always included in the sample metadata. Samples from collaborators originated in the United States, Italy and Spain and spanned both the acute and convalescent phases of COVID-19. A freely available public database, intended as a resource for researchers studying the immune response to SARS-CoV-2, is where the repertoires were released. General study outcomes and caveats: Clinical and demographic metadata were provided uncurated, with the amount varying by source and participant.

CDR1 is given as MNHEY and CDR2 as SVGAGI, both from the germline V gene. Including the terminal cysteine and phenylalanine, the CDR3 comprises 10 residues. Only CDR3 DNA remains: 30 bases, in frame from the first base. V sheds 8 bases and J sheds 8 bases, leaving 9 bases between their ends. Enrolling through a virtual design, the prospective study's participants ranged in age from roughly 18 to 89 years and lived across roughly 23 United States geographic areas. Cohort assignment in the prospective study relied on participant-reported clinical history from a screening survey and a study questionnaire. Each participant in the prospective study had whole blood, serum and a nasopharyngeal or oropharyngeal swab collected by mobile phlebotomists. Participants in the prospective study had the option to provide additional blood draws and questionnaires over a roughly 2-month period. Before DNA extraction, blood samples from the prospective study were shipped at room temperature or frozen.

Details on this clone: Its antigen has not been determined. The sample holds no much larger clone one base away, and base qualities are not on file.

The immunoSEQ Assay, a bias-controlled multiplex PCR, was used to amplify TCRbeta CDR3 regions from genomic DNA. For the original study's pipeline: The number of nucleated cells in each sample was estimated by amplification of reference gene primers within the assay. Sequence reads were collapsed and filtered to measure the absolute abundance of every unique TCRbeta CDR3 rearrangement. For each sample, productive Simpson clonality was calculated as the square root of Simpson's diversity index over productive rearrangements. TCRdb provides this immuneACCESS table in a form limited to in-frame rearrangements. Some clones are lacking; in checked studies, under half of them reflect an unresolved V gene, and why the rest are absent is not known. V, J and clone size derive from that table, while D and trimming were established from the DNA sequence. The sample table contains more than 200,000 clones; only one count was recorded for roughly 84% of them. Together, the top ten hold 7% to 8.5% of the sample.

The TCR sequence derives from a man in his thirties or forties in a cohort exposed to, infected with or recovered from COVID-19 (not recorded which). The sequenced sample was PBMCs or T cells enriched from blood (not recorded which). The rearrangement combines TRBV6-5 with TRBJ1-2, with the D segment identity uncertain. This receptor carries the CDR3 CASGPRGYTF. The base sequence is TGTGCCAGCGGTCCGCGCGGCTACACCTTC.